These 14 T cell receptor beta chains originate from one sample sequenced in a study of graft-versus-host responses after intestinal transplantation. No antigen is known for these receptors. Clones were read by immunoSEQ multiplex PCR, and TCRdb kept only the in-frame ones, dropping some. The repertoire holds more than 25,000 clones, with about four fifths as singletons. This material consisted of unstimulated CD4+ T cells sorted from spleen or lymph node cells, taken before intestinal transplant. The source is a human donor who received an intestinal transplant.

V usage is TRBV6-5 and J usage is TRBJ2-1; 8 bases match TRBD1. Germline loops: CDR1 MNHEY, CDR2 SVGAGI. V lost 8 bases, J lost 3 bases, and 6 bases stayed unmatched. There are 14 residues in the CDR3. The CDR3 nucleotides are TGTGCCAGCGAGGACAGGGTAAGCTACAATGAGCAGTTCTTC. It encodes CASEDRVSYNEQFF.

The V and J genes are TRBV6-5 and TRBJ2-7; tentatively, D is TRBD2 (6 bases). This CDR3 has 14 amino acids. The germline gives CDR1 MNHEY, CDR2 SVGAGI. Between the trimmed V and J ends, which lost 2 bases and 4 bases, there was a span of 12 bases. The CDR3 DNA is TGTGCCAGCAGTTACCGGAGGGGTGGGTACGAGCAGTACTTC. It translates to CASSYRRGGYEQYF.

The chain couples TRBV9 to TRBJ2-7, with 11 positions matching TRBD2. V was pared by 3 bases and J by 2 bases, with 7 bases of the junction left unmatched. Looked up from germline, CDR1 is SGDLS and CDR2 is YYNGEE. The CDR3 runs 16 residues. CDR3 sequence reads: CASSALGLAEPYEQYF. CDR3 coding DNA: TGTGCCAGCAGCGCATTGGGACTAGCGGAACCCTACGAGCAGTACTTC.

V is TRBV2 and J is TRBJ2-3; 8 bases line up with TRBD2. V lost 7 bases, J lost 1 base, and 1 base stayed unmatched. This CDR3 is 13 amino acids long. From germline, CDR1 is SNHLY and CDR2 FYNNEI. CDR3 in DNA: TGTGCCAGCATCGGGGGGGGCACAGATACGCAGTATTTT. Translation gives CASIGGGTDTQYF. Combining the CDR3 with reference TRBV2 and TRBJ2-3 gives the whole variable domain EPEVTQTPSHQVTQMGQEVILRCVPISNHLYFYWYRQILGQKVEFLVSFYNNEISEKSEIFDDQFSVERPDGSNFTLKIRSTKLEDSAMYFCASIGGGTDTQYFGPGTRLTVL.

The chain uses TRBV27 and TRBJ2-5, with TRBD1 as a possible D gene (5 bases). CDR3 length: 14 residues. V lost 3 bases and J lost 1, with 9 bases in between. The V gene's germline CDR1 is MNHEY and CDR2 SMNVEV (reference sequence). The CDR3 DNA sequence: TGTGCCAGCAGTTTCCAGGGTTTCCAAGAGACCCAGTACTTC. Its translation: CASSFQGFQETQYF.

The chain combines TRBV28 with TRBJ2-7, with 9 bases lining up with TRBD1. CDR1 is MDHEN, CDR2 SYDVKM, per germline. This CDR3 is built from 15 residues. V shed 6 bases, J shed 0 bases, and the junction held 6 bases outside the gene matches. Written as DNA, the CDR3 is TGTGCCAGCAGCAGCCGGGACAGGGCCTCCTACGAGCAGTACTTC. Translating gives CASSSRDRASYEQYF.

The chain combines TRBV20-1 with TRBJ2-1, with 7 bases aligning to TRBD1. The CDR3 runs to 11 residues. Germline V CDR1 and CDR2: DFQATT, SNEGSKA (reference sequence). J was trimmed by 12 bases and V by 5 bases; bases with no gene match: 7. This chain's CDR3 is CSAAPRTGQFF. In DNA form, the CDR3 reads TGCAGTGCTGCCCCCCGGACAGGGCAGTTCTTC.

The gene calls are TRBV28 and TRBJ2-2; 11 positions match TRBD2. With V trimmed by 5 bases and J by 0 bases, 2 bases remained unmatched. The CDR3 loop spans 16 amino acids. CDR1 is MDHEN, CDR2 SYDVKM, per germline. CDR3 sequence reads: CASSPSGRSNTGELFF. Here the CDR3 DNA reads TGTGCCAGCAGTCCTAGCGGGAGGTCGAACACCGGGGAGCTGTTTTTT.

This chain connects TRBV29-1 to TRBJ2-1; TRBD2 matches 13 bases. CDR1 SQVTM and CDR2 ANQGSEA come from the germline V gene. J was trimmed by 8 bases and V by 4 bases; bases with no gene match: 8. The CDR3 runs to 15 residues. The CDR3: CSVGTSGGAGHEQFF. The CDR3 DNA sequence: TGCAGCGTTGGAACTAGCGGGGGGGCTGGCCATGAGCAGTTCTTC.

The chain recombines TRBV7-6 with TRBJ2-1; 9 bases line up with TRBD1. Per the germline V gene, CDR1 is SGHVS and CDR2 is FNYEAQ. Trimming cost V 1 base and J 4 bases; bases outside gene matches: 2. The CDR3 has 15 residues. For the CDR3, the DNA is TGTGCCAGCAGCTTAGTACAGGGGGCTTACAATGAGCAGTTCTTC. This translates into CASSLVQGAYNEQFF.

V is TRBV6-1 and J is TRBJ2-3; 10 bases agree with TRBD2. Per germline, CDR1 MNHNS and CDR2 SASEGT. CDR3 length: 14 amino acids. CDR3: CHHERGGYTDTQYF. DNA for the CDR3: TGTCACCACGAGCGGGGGGGCTACACAGATACGCAGTATTTT.

This clone was recorded a few times. V is TRBV19 and J is TRBJ2-1; D not resolved. The CDR3 extends over 15 amino acids. Germline V lookup: CDR1 LNHDA, CDR2 SQIVND (reference sequence). V lost 4 bases to trimming and J lost 0 bases, with 10 bases between them. The chain's CDR3 is CASSKGLSSYNEQFF. The CDR3 nucleotides read TGTGCCAGTAGTAAGGGCTTAAGCTCCTACAATGAGCAGTTCTTC. The whole variable domain, remainder taken from reference TRBV19 and TRBJ2-1, is DGGITQSPKYLFRKEGQNVTLSCEQNLNHDAMYWYRQDPGQGLRLIYYSQIVNDFQKGDIAEGYSVSREKKESFPLTVTSAQKNPTAFYLCASSKGLSSYNEQFFGPGTRLTVL.

The rearrangement links TRBV20-1 to TRBJ1-1; D may be TRBD1 (6 bases). The CDR3 consists of 11 residues. V was clipped by 6 bases and J by 4 bases, with 9 bases between them. Germline assignment: CDR1 DFQATT and CDR2 SNEGSKA (reference sequence). The chain's CDR3 is CSALGGTEAFF. The CDR3, as DNA: TGCAGTGCCTTAGGGGGCACTGAAGCTTTCTTT.

In its sample, this clone was seen once. For the CDR3, the DNA is TGTGCCAGCAGTGAACAGGGGGGTAATTCACCCCTCCACTTT. Translated: CASSEQGGNSPLHF. V gene TRBV6-5 combines with J gene TRBJ1-6; 8 positions agree with TRBD1. Germline-derived CDR1 and CDR2 are MNHEY and SVGAGI. The J segment lost 6 bases and the V segment lost 5 bases, leaving 3 bases of the junction unmatched. The CDR3 sequence is 14 residues long.